This T cell receptor beta chain was observed in a study of identical twins. Overall study results and limits: Models underestimated TCR alpha sharing (out-of-frame) in monozygotic twins.

This clonotype was counted between two and nine times. Its cognate antigen is unknown. A single record per CDR3 protein comes from TCRdb applying MiXCR to the 5' RACE reads. Among hundreds of thousands of distinct CDR3 sequences listed, 5.5% to 6.5% were seen once. This CDR3 contains 16 residues. Germline V gene lookup returns CDR1 GTSNPN and CDR2 SVGIG (reference sequence). Germline trimming cut 5 bases from V and 6 bases from J; bases unmatched to any gene: 12. This receptor was taken from a man aged 18 to 29 in good health. The chain joins TRBV30 to TRBJ2-1, with 11 bases fitting TRBD1. Input material: naive T cells sorted from blood. The CDR3 region has the DNA TGTGCCTGGGGGACAGGGGGACGTGGGTTGGCCAATGAGCAGTTCTTC. Translated, it gives CAWGTGGRGLANEQFF.